This T cell receptor beta chain derives from a study of response to subunit inactivated influenza vaccine. Regarding the study as a whole: It was the authors' suggestion that each seasonal influenza vaccination recruits few new T cells.

TCRdb re-called the RT-PCR reads with MiXCR, one entry per CDR3 protein. The table lists about 520,000 distinct CDR3 sequences, 9.5% to 13% of them singletons. CDR1 MGHRA and CDR2 YSYEKL come from the germline V gene. The CDR3 sequence is 19 residues long. Unmatched junction bases numbered 16, after V lost 2 bases and J lost 4 bases. This clonotype was counted many times. What it recognizes is unknown. This TCR was sampled from a man aged 45-65 years who received an inactivated influenza vaccine. The sequencing used PBMCs from blood, collected roughly 46 days after vaccination. The chain combines TRBV4-1 with TRBJ2-5, with 10 bases that match TRBD1. DNA of the CDR3: TGCGCCAGCAGCCAAAAGACAGGGGGCGGATCCCCGGAGAGAGAGACCCAGTACTTC. This encodes CASSQKTGGGSPERETQYF.